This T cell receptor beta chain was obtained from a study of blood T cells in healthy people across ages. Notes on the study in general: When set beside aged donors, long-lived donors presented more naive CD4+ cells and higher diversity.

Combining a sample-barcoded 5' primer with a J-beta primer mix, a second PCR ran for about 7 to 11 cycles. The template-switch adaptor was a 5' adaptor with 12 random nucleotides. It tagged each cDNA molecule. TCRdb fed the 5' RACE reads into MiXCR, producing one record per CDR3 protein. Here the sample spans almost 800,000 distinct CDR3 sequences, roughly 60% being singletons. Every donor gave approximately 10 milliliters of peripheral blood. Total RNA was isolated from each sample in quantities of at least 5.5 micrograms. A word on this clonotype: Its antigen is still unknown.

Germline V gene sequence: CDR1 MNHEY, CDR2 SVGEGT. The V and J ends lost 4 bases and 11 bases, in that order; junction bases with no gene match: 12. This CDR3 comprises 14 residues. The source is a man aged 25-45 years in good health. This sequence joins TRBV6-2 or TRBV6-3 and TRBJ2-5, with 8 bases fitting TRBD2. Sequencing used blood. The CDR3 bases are TGTGCCAGCAGTTGGGGCGGGGGGCTGAATGAGCAGTACTTC. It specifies CASSWGGGLNEQYF.